The rows below give T cell receptor beta chains drawn from one sample of a study of blood T cell repertoires in COVID-19. Sequencing was performed with immunoSEQ multiplex PCR; in TCRdb, only in-frame clones are kept and a portion is missing. This table holds about 150,000 clones, approximately 91% found once. The source material was peripheral blood. These receptors were taken from a young man with COVID-19, enrolled during active disease. The CDR3 runs from the conserved cysteine through the conserved F or W. D genes are given only for firm matches. Size tells how often a clone was seen (once, few, many) or the class of an expanded clone, and some rows leave it out.

len: 16
abundance: .
d_gene: .
v_gene: TRBV9
j_gene: TRBJ2-3
CDR3aa: CASSVGRQLITDTQYF

len: 14
abundance: .
d_gene: TRBD1
v_gene: TRBV6-4
j_gene: TRBJ2-1
CDR3aa: CASSQGTGGNEQFF

len: 16
abundance: .
d_gene: TRBD1
v_gene: TRBV27
j_gene: TRBJ1-4
CDR3aa: CASSLLGGTGFEKLLF

len: 16
abundance: .
d_gene: .
v_gene: TRBV9
j_gene: TRBJ2-3
CDR3aa: CASSGPTAVGTDTQYF

len: 15
abundance: .
d_gene: .
v_gene: TRBV6-5
j_gene: TRBJ2-1
CDR3aa: CASRVWTAESNEQFF

len: 16
abundance: .
d_gene: .
v_gene: TRBV5-1
j_gene: TRBJ1-3
CDR3aa: CASSSAPASSGNTIYF

len: 16
abundance: once
d_gene: TRBD1
v_gene: TRBV18
j_gene: TRBJ1-5
CDR3aa: CASSLRDSGRNQPQHF

len: 16
abundance: once
d_gene: TRBD1
v_gene: TRBV30
j_gene: TRBJ1-5
CDR3aa: CAWSITGGWGNQPQHF

len: 15
abundance: .
d_gene: TRBD2
v_gene: TRBV28
j_gene: TRBJ2-7
CDR3aa: CASIPTSGRAYEQYF

len: 16
abundance: .
d_gene: TRBD2
v_gene: TRBV7-9
j_gene: TRBJ2-1
CDR3aa: CASSVTSGYSYNEQFF

len: 11
abundance: .
d_gene: .
v_gene: TRBV7-9
j_gene: TRBJ2-5
CDR3aa: CASSSGETQYF

len: 14
abundance: few
d_gene: TRBD1
v_gene: TRBV18
j_gene: TRBJ1-1
CDR3aa: CASSPTRGQDEAFF

len: 15
abundance: .
d_gene: TRBD1
v_gene: TRBV19
j_gene: TRBJ1-6
CDR3aa: CASSHLTGPNSPLHF

len: 16
abundance: .
d_gene: TRBD2
v_gene: TRBV4-3
j_gene: TRBJ2-2
CDR3aa: CASSRTSGGNTGELFF

len: 15
abundance: .
d_gene: TRBD1
v_gene: TRBV3-1/TRBV3-2
j_gene: TRBJ1-6
CDR3aa: CASRELQGAESPLHF

len: 11
abundance: .
d_gene: .
v_gene: TRBV6-2/TRBV6-3
j_gene: TRBJ1-2
CDR3aa: CASSRTEGYTF

len: 15
abundance: .
d_gene: TRBD2
v_gene: TRBV3-1/TRBV3-2
j_gene: TRBJ2-3
CDR3aa: CASQKAGGHTDTQYF